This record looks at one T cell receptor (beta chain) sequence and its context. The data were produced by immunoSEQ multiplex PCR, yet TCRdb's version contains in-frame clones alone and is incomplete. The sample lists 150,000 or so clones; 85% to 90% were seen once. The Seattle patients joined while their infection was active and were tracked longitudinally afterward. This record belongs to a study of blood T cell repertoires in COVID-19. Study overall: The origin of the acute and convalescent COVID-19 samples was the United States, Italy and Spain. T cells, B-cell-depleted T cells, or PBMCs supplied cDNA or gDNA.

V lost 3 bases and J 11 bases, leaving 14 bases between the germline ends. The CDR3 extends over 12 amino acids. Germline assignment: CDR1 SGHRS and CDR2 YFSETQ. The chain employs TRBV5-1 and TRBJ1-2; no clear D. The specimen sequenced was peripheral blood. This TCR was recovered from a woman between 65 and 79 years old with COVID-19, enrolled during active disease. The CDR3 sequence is CASSSAGPGYTF. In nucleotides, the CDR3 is TGCGCCAGCAGCTCGGCAGGCCCAGGTTACACCTTC.